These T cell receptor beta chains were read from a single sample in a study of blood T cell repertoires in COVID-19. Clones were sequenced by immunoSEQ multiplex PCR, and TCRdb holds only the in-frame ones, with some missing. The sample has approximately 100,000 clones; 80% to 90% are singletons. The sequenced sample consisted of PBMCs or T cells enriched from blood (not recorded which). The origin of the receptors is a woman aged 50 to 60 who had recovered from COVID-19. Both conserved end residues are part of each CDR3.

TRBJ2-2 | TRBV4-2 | CASSQDIRRDSGPTGELFF
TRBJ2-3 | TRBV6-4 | CASSDGDVGAQYF
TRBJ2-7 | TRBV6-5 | CASGRSSYEQYF
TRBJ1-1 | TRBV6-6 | CASRATLSTEAFF
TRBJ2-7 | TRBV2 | CASTTPVEASGFYEQYF
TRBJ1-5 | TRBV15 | CATSRDQQSNQPQHF
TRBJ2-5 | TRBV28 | CASTLSGREQETQYF
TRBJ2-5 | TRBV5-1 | CASSLGADRGETQYF
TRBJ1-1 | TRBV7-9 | CASSYKKYLNTEAFF
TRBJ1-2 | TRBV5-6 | CASSLGYRVNGYTF
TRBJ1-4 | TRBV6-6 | CASSRRHRGGRFEKLFF
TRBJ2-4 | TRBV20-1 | CSARLLYIQYF
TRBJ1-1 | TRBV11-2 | CASSQTEEGNTEAFF
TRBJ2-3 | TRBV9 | CASSVGLAGGLGGDTQYF
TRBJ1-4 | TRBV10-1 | CASSASPNEKLFF
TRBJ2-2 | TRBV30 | CAWIDTGKSGELFF
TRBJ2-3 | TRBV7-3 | CASSLTFGQNTDTQYF
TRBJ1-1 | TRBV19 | CASSIYAMNTEAFF
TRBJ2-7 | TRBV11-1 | CASRQWTGTEQYF
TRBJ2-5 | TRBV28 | CASRFDRVKGDQYF
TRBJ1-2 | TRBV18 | CASSPGTGDYGYTF
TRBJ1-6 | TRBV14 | CASSHRSPGLGVSPLHF
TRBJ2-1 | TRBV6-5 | CASRGGTSGDNEQFF
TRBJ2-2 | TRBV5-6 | CASSADRLAGELFF
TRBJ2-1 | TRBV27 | CASSSWTSGSSYNEQFF
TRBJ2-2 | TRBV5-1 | CASSLAGTANTGELFF
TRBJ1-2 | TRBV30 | CAWRMDRDYGYTF
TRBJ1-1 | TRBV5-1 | CASSPRAVVNTEAFF
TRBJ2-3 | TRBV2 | CASTRGGRATDTQYF
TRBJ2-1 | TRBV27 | CASSFQGGHNEQFF
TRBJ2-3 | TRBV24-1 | CATSEAGTGFTDTQYF
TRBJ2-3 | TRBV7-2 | CASRFSGRHSDTQYF
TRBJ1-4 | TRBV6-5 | CASSEGDTANEKLFF
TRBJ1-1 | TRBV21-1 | CASSKVRRLKNTEAFF
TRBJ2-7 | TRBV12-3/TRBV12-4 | CASSFVLYEQYF
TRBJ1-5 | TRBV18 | CASSPNTDQPQHF
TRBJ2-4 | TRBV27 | CASSLEGTLAKNIQYF
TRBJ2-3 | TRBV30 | CAWSVSSGASTDTQYF
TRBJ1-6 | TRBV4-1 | CASSSEFIQKGGSYNSPLHF
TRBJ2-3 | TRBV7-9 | CASSSPTKDTQYF
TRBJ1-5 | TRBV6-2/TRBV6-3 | CASSYGASNQPQHF
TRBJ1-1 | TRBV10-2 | CASSAGNTEAFF
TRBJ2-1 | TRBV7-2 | CASSSAGGYNEQFF
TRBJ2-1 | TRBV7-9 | CATLTHNEQFF
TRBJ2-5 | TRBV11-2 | CASSPGTSGRIWETQYF
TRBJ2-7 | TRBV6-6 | CASWGGILGEQYF
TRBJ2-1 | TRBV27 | CASSRKDSPAYNEQFF
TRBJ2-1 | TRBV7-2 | CASSLGLINEQFF
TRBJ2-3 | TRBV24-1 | CATSDPKRVSSTDTQYF
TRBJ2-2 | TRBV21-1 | CASSKVVGLAGGTGELFF
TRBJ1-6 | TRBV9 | CASSVGGQNSPLHF
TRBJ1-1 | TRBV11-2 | CASSVRQGTNTEAFF
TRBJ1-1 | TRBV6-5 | CASSYASAENTEAFF
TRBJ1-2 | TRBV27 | CASRSPGQGARYGYTF
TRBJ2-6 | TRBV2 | CASSDSSGANVLTF